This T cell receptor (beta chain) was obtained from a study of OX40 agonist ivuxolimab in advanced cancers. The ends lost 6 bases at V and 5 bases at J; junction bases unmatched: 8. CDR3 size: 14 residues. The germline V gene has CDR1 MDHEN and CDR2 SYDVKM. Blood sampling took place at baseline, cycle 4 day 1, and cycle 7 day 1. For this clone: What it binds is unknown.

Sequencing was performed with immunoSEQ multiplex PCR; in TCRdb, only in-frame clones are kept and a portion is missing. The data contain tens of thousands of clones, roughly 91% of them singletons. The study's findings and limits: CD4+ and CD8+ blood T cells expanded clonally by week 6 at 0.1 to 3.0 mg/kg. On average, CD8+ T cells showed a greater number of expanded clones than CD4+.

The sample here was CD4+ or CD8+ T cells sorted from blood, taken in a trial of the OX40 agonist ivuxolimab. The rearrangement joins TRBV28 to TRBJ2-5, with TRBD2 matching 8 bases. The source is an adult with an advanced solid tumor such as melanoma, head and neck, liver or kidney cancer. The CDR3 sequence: CASRPSGSRETQYF. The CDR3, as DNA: TGTGCCAGCAGACCAAGCGGGAGTAGGGAGACCCAGTACTTC.